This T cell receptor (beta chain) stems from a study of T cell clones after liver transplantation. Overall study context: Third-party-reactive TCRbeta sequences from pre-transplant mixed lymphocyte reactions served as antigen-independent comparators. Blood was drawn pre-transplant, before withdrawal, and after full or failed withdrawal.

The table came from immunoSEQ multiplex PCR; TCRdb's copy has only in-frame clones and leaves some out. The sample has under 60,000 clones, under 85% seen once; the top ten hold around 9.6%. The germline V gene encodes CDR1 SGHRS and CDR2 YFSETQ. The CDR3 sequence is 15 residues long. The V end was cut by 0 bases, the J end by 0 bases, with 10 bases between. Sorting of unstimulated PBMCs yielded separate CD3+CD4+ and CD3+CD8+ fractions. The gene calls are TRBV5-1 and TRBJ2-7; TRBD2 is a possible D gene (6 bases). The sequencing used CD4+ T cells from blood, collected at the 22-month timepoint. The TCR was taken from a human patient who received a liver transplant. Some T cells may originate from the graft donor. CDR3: CASSLGPGSSYEQYF. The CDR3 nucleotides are TGCGCCAGCAGCTTGGGGCCCGGGAGCTCCTACGAGCAGTACTTC.